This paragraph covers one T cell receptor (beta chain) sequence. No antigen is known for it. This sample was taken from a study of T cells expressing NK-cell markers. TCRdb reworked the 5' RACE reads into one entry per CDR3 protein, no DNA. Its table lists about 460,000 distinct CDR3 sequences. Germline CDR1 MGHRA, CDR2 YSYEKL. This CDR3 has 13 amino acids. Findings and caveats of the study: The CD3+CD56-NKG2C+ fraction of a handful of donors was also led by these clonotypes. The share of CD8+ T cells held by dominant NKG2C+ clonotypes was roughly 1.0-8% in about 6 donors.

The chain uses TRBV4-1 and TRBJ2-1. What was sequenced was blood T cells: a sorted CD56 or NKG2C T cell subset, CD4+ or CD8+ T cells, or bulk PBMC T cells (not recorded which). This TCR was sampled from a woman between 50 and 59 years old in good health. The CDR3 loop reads CASSPKIINEQFF.